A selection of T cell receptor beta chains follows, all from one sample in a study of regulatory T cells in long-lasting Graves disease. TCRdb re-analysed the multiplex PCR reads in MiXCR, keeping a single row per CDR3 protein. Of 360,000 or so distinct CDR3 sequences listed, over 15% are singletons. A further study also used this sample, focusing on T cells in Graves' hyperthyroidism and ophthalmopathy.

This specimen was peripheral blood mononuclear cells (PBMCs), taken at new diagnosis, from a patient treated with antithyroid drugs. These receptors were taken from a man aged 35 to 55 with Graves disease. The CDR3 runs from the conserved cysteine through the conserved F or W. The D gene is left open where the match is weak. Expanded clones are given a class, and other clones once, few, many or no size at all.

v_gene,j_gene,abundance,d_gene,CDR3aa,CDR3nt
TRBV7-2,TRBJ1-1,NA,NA,CASVRERNTEAFF,TGTGCCAGCGTGAGGGAGAGGAACACTGAAGCTTTCTTT
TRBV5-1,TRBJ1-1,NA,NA,CASSLAPRLEAFF,TGCGCCAGCAGCTTGGCCCCCAGGCTTGAAGCTTTCTTT
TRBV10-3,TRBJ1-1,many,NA,CAISPRNTEAFF,TGTGCCATCAGTCCCCGAAACACCGAAGCTTTCTTT
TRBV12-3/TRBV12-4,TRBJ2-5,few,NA,CASKEGVSETQYF,TGTGCCAGCAAAGAGGGAGTGTCAGAGACCCAGTACTTC
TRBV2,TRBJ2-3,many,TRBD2,CASSQVQRGYTQYF,TGTGCCAGCAGTCAGGTCCAGCGGGGGTATACGCAGTATTTT
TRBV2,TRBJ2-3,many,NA,CASRNRRADTDTQYF,TGTGCCAGCAGAAATAGGAGGGCCGACACAGATACGCAGTATTTT
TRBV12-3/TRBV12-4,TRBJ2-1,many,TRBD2,CASSLAGGTNNEQFF,TGTGCCAGCAGCTTAGCGGGGGGAACAAACAATGAGCAGTTCTTC
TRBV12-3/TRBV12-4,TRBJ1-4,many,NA,CASSLSIFNEKLFF,TGTGCCAGCAGTCTCTCAATCTTTAATGAAAAACTGTTTTTT
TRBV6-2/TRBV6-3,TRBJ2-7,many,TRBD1,CASRNADRGGLYEQYF,TGTGCCAGCAGGAATGCCGACAGGGGAGGTCTCTACGAGCAGTACTTC
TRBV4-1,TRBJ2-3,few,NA,CASSQEGYQYF,TGCGCCAGCAGCCAAGAAGGGTACCAGTATTTT
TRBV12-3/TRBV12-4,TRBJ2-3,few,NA,CASMEEGLTDTQYF,TGTGCCAGCATGGAAGAGGGGTTGACAGATACGCAGTATTTT
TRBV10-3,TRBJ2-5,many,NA,CAAGGRETQYF,TGCGCGGCCGGGGGCCGGGAGACCCAGTACTTC
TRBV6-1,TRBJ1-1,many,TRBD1,CASSAPGQGWNTEAFF,TGTGCCAGCAGCGCTCCCGGACAGGGCTGGAACACTGAAGCTTTCTTT
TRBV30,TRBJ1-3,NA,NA,CAWKGTPGRRLEGNTIYF,TGTGCCTGGAAGGGGACCCCGGGCAGGAGGTTAGAGGGAAACACCATATATTTT
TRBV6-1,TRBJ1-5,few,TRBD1,CASRRRTGPYSNQPQHF,TGTGCCAGCCGGCGGAGGACAGGGCCGTATAGCAATCAGCCCCAGCATTTT
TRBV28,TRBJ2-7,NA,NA,CASSPLVGFAFEQYF,TGTGCCAGCAGTCCGCTCGTCGGGTTTGCGTTCGAGCAGTACTTC
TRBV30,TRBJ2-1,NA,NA,CAWRLSYNEQFF,TGTGCCTGGAGACTATCCTACAATGAGCAGTTCTTC
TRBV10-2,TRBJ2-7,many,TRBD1,CASSRRPGTGGPLREQYF,TGCGCCAGCAGTCGTCGTCCCGGGACAGGGGGCCCGTTGAGGGAGCAGTACTTC
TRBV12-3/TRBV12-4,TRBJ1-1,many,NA,CASSFGRVTAFF,TGTGCCAGCAGTTTTGGCAGGGTCACAGCTTTCTTT
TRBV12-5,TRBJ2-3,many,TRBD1,CASGTGTVSDTQYF,TGTGCTAGTGGAACGGGGACAGTGTCAGATACGCAGTATTTT
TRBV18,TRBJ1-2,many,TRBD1,CASSPRSARGDGYTF,TGTGCCAGCTCACCACGTTCGGCCAGGGGGGATGGCTACACCTTC
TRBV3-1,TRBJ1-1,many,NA,CASSQGDTEAFF,TGTGCCAGCAGCCAAGGTGACACTGAAGCTTTCTTT
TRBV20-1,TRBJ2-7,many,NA,CSVPDILYEQYF,TGCAGTGTCCCGGACATACTCTACGAGCAGTACTTC
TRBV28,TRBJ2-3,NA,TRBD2,CASSSTSGGGSSQYF,TGTGCCAGCAGTTCCACTAGCGGGGGGGGAAGTTCGCAGTATTTT
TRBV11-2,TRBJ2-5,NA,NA,CASSLVWGETQYF,TGTGCCAGCAGCTTAGTGTGGGGGGAGACCCAGTACTTC
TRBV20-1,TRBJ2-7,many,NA,CSARDRRRRDRAYEQYF,TGCAGTGCTAGAGATCGTCGGAGGAGGGACCGGGCCTACGAGCAGTACTTC
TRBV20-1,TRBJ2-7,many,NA,CSAASRGYEQYF,TGCAGTGCGGCGAGCAGGGGCTACGAGCAGTACTTC